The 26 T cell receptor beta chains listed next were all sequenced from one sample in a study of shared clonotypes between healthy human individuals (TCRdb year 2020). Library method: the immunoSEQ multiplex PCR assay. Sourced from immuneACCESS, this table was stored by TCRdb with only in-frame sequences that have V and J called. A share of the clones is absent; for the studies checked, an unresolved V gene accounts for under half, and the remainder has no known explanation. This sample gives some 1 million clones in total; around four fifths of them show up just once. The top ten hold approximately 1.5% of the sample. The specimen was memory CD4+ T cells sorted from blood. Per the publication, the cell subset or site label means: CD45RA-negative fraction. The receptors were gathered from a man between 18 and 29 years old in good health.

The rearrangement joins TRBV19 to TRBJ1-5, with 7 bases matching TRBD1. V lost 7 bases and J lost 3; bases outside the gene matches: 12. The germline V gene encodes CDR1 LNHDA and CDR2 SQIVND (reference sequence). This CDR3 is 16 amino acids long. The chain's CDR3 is CASKGLGRGDNQPQHF. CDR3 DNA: TGTGCCAGTAAGGGTCTAGGCAGGGGGGACAATCAGCCCCAGCATTTT.

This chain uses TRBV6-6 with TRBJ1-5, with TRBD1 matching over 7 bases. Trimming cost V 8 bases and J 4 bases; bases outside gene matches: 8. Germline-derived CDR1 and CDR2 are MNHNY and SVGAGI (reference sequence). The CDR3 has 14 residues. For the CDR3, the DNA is TGTGCCAGCGCGGACAGGACACTGAATCAGCCCCAGCATTTT. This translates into CASADRTLNQPQHF.

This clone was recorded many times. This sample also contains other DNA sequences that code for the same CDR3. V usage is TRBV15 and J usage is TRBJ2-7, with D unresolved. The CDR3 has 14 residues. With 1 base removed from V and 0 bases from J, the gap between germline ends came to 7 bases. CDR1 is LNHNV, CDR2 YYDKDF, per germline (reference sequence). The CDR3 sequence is CATSRGGVSYEQYF. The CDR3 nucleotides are TGTGCCACCAGCAGAGGTGGGGTCTCCTACGAGCAGTACTTC.

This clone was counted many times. The CDR3 nucleotides are TGTGCCAGCAGGGGCGTAATTTTAACTGAAGCTTTCTTT. Translation: CASRGVILTEAFF. The chain has TRBV6-1 and TRBJ1-1; D is ambiguous. V lost 6 bases, J lost 5 bases, and 13 bases lay in between. There are 13 residues in the CDR3. The V gene's germline CDR1 is MNHNS and CDR2 SASEGT.

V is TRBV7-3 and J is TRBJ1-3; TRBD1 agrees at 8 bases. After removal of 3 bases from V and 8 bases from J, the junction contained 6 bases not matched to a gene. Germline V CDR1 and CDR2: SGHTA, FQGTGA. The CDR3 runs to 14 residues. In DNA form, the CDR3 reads TGTGCCAGCAGCTTCATGGGGACAGGTGACACCATATATTTT. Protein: CASSFMGTGDTIYF.

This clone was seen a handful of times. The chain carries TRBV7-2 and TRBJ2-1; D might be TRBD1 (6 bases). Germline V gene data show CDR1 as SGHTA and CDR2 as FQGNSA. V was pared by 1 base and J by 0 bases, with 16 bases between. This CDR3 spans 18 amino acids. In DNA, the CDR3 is TGTGCCAGCAGCTTAGACTTTGGGGGCTCCTCCTCCTACAATGAGCAGTTCTTC. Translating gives CASSLDFGGSSSYNEQFF.

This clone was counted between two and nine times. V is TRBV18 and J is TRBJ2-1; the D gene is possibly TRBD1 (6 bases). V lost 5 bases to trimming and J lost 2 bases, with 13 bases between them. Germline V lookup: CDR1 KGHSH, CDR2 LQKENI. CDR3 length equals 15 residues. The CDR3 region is CASSSGDGTYNEQFF. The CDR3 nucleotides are TGTGCCAGCTCATCAGGGGACGGAACCTACAATGAGCAGTTCTTC.

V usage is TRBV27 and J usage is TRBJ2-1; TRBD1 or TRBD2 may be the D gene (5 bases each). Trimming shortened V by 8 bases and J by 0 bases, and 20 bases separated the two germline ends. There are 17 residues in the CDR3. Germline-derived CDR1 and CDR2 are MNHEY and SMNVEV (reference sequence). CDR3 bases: TGTGCCAGCGCCGGGACCTCGAAACTGAGCTCCTACAATGAGCAGTTCTTC. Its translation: CASAGTSKLSSYNEQFF.

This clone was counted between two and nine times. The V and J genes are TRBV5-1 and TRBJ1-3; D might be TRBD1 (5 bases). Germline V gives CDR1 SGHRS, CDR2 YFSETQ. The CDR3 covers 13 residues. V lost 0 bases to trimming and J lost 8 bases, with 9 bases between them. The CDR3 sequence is CASSLGWGDTIYF. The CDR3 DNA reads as TGCGCCAGCAGCTTGGGCTGGGGGGACACCATATATTTT.

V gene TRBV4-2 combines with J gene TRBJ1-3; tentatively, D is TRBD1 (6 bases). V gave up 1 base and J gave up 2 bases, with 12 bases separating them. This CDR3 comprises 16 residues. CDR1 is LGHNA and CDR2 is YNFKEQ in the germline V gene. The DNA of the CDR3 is TGTGCCAGCAGCCAAGTATTTTCAGGGGCTGGAAACACCATATATTTT. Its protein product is CASSQVFSGAGNTIYF.

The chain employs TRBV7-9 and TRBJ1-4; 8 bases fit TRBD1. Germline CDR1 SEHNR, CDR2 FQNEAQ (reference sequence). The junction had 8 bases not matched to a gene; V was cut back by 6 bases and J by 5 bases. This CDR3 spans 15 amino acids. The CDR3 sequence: CASRIQGARNEKLFF. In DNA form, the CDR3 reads TGTGCCAGCAGAATCCAGGGGGCTAGGAATGAAAAACTGTTTTTT.

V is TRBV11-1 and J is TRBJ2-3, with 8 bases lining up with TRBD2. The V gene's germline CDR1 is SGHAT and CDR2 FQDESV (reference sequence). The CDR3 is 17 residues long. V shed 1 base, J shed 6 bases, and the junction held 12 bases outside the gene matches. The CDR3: CASSLVGAGAACDTQYF. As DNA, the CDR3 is TGTGCCAGCAGCTTAGTGGGAGCGGGGGCTGCATGCGATACGCAGTATTTT.

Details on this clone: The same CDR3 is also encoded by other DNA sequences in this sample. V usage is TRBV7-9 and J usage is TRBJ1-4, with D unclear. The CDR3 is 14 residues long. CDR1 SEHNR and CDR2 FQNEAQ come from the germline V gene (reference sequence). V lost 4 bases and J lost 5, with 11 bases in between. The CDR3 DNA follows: TGTGCCAGCAGCTCCGGACGGAACAATGAAAAACTGTTTTTT. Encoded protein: CASSSGRNNEKLFF. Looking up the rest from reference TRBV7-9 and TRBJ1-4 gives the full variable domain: DTGVSQNPRHKITKRGQNVTFRCDPISEHNRLYWYRQTLGQGPEFLTYFQNEAQLEKSRLLSDRFSAERPKGSFSTLEIQRTEQGDSAMYLCASSSGRNNEKLFFGSGTQLSVL.

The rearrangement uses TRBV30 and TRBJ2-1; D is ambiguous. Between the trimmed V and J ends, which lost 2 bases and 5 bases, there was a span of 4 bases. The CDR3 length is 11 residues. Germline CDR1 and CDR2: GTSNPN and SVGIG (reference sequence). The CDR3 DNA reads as TGTGCCTGGAGTAAAAACAATGAGCAGTTCTTC. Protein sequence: CAWSKNNEQFF.

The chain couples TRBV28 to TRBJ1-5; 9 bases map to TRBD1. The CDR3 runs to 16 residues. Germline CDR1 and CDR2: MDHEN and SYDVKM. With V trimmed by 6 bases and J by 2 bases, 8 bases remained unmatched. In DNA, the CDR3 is TGTGCCAGCAGGCCCACAGGGGGCCTGGGCAATCAGCCCCAGCATTTT. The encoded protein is CASRPTGGLGNQPQHF. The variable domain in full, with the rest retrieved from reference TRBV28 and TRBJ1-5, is DVKVTQSSRYLVKRTGEKVFLECVQDMDHENMFWYRQDPGLGLRLIYFSYDVKMKEKGDIPEGYSVSREKKERFSLILESASTNQTSMYLCASRPTGGLGNQPQHFGDGTRLSIL.

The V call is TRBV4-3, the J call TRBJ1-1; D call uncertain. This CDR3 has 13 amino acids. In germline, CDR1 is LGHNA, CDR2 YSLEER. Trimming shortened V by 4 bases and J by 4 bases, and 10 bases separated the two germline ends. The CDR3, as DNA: TGCGCCAGCAGCCGAGCCGTCGCCACTGAAGCTTTCTTT. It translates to CASSRAVATEAFF.

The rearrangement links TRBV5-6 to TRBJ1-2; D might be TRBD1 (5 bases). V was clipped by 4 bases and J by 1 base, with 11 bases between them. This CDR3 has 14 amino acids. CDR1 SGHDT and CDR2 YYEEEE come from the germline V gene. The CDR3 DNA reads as TGTGCCAGCAGCGGGACGGACAATAACTATGGCTACACCTTC. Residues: CASSGTDNNYGYTF.

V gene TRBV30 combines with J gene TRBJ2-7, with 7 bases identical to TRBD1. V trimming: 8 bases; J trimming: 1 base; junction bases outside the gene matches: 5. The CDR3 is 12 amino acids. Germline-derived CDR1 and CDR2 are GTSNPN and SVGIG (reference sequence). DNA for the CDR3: TGTGCCGGTCGACAGGGTTCCTACGAGCAGTACTTC. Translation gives CAGRQGSYEQYF.

The CDR3 sequence is CASSLGGPNTGELFF. The CDR3 bases are TGTGCCAGCAGCCTCGGGGGGCCCAACACCGGGGAGCTGTTTTTT. The rearrangement uses TRBV10-3 and TRBJ2-2, with D perhaps TRBD2 (7 bases). The V and J ends lost 10 bases and 2 bases respectively, with 17 bases between them. The CDR3 is 15 amino acids. The germline CDR1 and CDR2 sequences are ENHRY and SYGVKD.

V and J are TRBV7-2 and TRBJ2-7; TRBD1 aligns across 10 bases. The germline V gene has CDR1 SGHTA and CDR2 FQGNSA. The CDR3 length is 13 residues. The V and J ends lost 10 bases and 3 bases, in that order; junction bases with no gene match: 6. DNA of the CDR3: TGTGCCACCGGACAGGGGGGGTACTACGAGCAGTACTTC. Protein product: CATGQGGYYEQYF. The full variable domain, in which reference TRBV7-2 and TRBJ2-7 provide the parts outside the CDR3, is GAGVSQSPSNKVTEKGKDVELRCDPISGHTALYWYRQSLGQGLEFLIYFQGNSAPDKSGLPSDRFSAERTGGSVSTLTIQRTQQEDSAVYLCATGQGGYYEQYFGPGTRLTVT.

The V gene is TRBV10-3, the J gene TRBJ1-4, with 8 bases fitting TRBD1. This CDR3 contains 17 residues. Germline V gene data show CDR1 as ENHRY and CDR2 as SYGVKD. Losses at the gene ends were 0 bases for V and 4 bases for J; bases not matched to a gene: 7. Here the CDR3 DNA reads TGTGCCATCAGTGAGTCACACCGGGACAGGTTTAATGAAAAACTGTTTTTT. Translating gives CAISESHRDRFNEKLFF.

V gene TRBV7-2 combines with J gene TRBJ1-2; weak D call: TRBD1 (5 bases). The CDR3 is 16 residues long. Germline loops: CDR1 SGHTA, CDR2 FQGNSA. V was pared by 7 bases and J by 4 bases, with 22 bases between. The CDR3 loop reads CASNSQIDREAYGYTF. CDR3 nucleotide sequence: TGTGCCAGCAACTCTCAAATAGACAGAGAAGCCTATGGCTACACCTTC.

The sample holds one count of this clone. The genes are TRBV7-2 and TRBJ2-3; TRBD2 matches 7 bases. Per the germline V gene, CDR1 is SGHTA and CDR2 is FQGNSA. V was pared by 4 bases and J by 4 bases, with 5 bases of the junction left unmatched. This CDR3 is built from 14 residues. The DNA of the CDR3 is TGTGCCAGCAGCTCCGGACTAGTCCCAGATACGCAGTATTTT. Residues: CASSSGLVPDTQYF. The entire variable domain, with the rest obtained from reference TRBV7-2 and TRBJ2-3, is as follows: GAGVSQSPSNKVTEKGKDVELRCDPISGHTALYWYRQSLGQGLEFLIYFQGNSAPDKSGLPSDRFSAERTGGSVSTLTIQRTQQEDSAVYLCASSSGLVPDTQYFGPGTRLTVL.

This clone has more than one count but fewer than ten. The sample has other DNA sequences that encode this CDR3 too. In nucleotides, the CDR3 is TGCGCCAGCAGCCTCCAAGAGACCCAGTACTTC. Protein product: CASSLQETQYF. This chain uses TRBV5-1 with TRBJ2-5; D is undetermined. Germline V gene lookup returns CDR1 SGHRS and CDR2 YFSETQ. There are 11 residues in the CDR3. Trimming stripped 4 bases from V and 1 base from J, with 2 bases between.

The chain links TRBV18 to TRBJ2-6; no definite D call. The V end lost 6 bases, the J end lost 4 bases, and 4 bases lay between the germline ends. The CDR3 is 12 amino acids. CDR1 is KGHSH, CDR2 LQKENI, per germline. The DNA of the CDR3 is TGTGCCAGCTCCTCAGGGGCCAACGTCCTGACTTTC. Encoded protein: CASSSGANVLTF. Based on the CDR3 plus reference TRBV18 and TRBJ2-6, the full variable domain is NAGVMQNPRHLVRRRGQEARLRCSPMKGHSHVYWYRQLPEEGLKFMVYLQKENIIDESGMPKERFSAEFPKEGPSILRIQQVVRGDSAAYFCASSSGANVLTFGAGSRLTVL.

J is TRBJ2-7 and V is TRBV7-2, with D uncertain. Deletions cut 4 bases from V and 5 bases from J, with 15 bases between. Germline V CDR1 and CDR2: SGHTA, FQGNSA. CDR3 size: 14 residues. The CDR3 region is CASSSRSKTNEQYF. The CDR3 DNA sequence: TGTGCCAGCAGCTCCCGCTCCAAGACCAACGAGCAGTACTTC.